The clone carrying this T cell receptor (beta chain) was seen more than once but under ten times. This sample stems from a study of Graves' ophthalmopathy and Graves' hyperthyroidism. RNA transcripts yielded amplified TCR beta CDR3 regions. Second-round multiplex PCR came after first-round RT-PCR with HTBI primers. TCRdb itself ran the multiplex PCR reads through MiXCR, one entry per CDR3 protein. The profile covers roughly 600,000 distinct CDR3 sequences, with roughly 39% appearing a single time and 4% to 5% taken by the ten largest. The CDR3 consists of 17 residues. Trimming cost V 3 bases and J 4 bases; bases outside gene matches: 7. Germline CDR1 SEHNR, CDR2 FQNEAQ (reference sequence).

The source is an adult man with Graves' hyperthyroidism. Sequencing was carried out using peripheral blood or thyroid tissue (not recorded which). The chain couples TRBV7-9 to TRBJ1-6; 9 bases are a match to TRBD1. CDR3 residues: CASSFGTGSFYNSPLHF. Written as DNA, the CDR3 is TGTGCCAGCAGCTTTGGGACAGGGTCTTTTTATAATTCACCCCTCCACTTT. Supplemented by reference TRBV7-9 and TRBJ1-6, the full variable domain reads DTGVSQNPRHKITKRGQNVTFRCDPISEHNRLYWYRQTLGQGPEFLTYFQNEAQLEKSRLLSDRFSAERPKGSFSTLEIQRTEQGDSAMYLCASSFGTGSFYNSPLHFGNGTRLTVT.